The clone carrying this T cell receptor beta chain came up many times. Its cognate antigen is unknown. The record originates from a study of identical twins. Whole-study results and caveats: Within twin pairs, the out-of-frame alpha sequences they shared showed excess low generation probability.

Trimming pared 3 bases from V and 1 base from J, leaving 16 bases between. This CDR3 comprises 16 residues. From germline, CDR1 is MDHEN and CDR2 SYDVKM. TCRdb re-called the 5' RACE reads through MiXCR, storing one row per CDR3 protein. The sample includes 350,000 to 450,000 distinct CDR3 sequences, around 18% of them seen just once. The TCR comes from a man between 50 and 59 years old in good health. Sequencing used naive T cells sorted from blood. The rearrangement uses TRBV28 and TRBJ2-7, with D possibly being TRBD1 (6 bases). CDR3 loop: CASSLHAGTYSYEQYF. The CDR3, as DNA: TGTGCCAGCAGTTTGCATGCCGGGACATATTCCTACGAGCAGTACTTC.